Listed here is a single T cell receptor beta chain. Study processing details: Amplification of reference gene primers provided the estimated nucleated cell counts. Profiled with immunoSEQ multiplex PCR; TCRdb holds only in-frame clones, not every one. The V and J calls and clone size come from that table; D and trimming were worked out from the DNA. Here the sample spans fewer than 150,000 clones, around 82% being singletons. This record comes from a study of blood T cell repertoires in COVID-19. Whole-study context: Collection of acute and convalescent COVID-19 samples took place in the United States, Italy and Spain. In each case, the material was cDNA or gDNA derived from T cells, B-cell-depleted T cells, or PBMCs.

Germline V gives CDR1 SGHRS, CDR2 YFSETQ. V lost 4 bases and J lost 3, with 17 bases in between. The CDR3 length is 15 residues. The sample comprised peripheral blood. The rearrangement uses TRBV5-1 and TRBJ2-7, with D maybe TRBD2 (6 bases). This receptor was obtained from a human donor in a cohort sampled during active COVID-19. CDR3 DNA sequence: TGCGCCAGCAGCCGAATCCCGGGACTGATCTACGAGCAGTACTTC. This encodes CASSRIPGLIYEQYF.